A single TCR beta chain is shown here with its context. The entry originates in a study of T cell repertoires in cytomegalovirus infection. Using its own MiXCR run on the reads, TCRdb lists one record per CDR3 protein. The table records approximately 130,000 distinct CDR3 sequences, approximately 9.2% of them present only once. This CDR3 spans 12 amino acids. In germline, CDR1 is SGHRS, CDR2 YFSETQ. The V and J ends lost 1 base and 8 bases respectively, with 9 bases between them. Sequencing was performed on PBMCs. The rearrangement links TRBV5-1 to TRBJ1-1; perhaps TRBD1 as D (6 bases). The TCR originated in a human donor in good health (CMV status not recorded). Some clones in this sample may be carry-over from other donors' samples. The CDR3, as DNA: TGCGCCAGCAGCTTGCAGGGGTCGGAAGCTTTCTTT. It is translated as CASSLQGSEAFF.